These 2 T cell receptor beta chains came from one sample sequenced in a study of shared clonotypes between healthy human individuals. Profiled with immunoSEQ multiplex PCR; TCRdb holds only in-frame clones, not every one. The sample records over a million clones, around 97% being singletons. Sequenced input: naive CD4+ T cells sorted from blood. Sample subset: CD45RA+ positively selected. The receptors were gathered from a man younger than 40 in good health.

The V gene is TRBV4-2, the J gene TRBJ2-7; D not resolved. Trimming stripped 4 bases from V and 5 bases from J, with 21 bases between. The CDR3 is 16 amino acids. The germline V gene has CDR1 LGHNA and CDR2 YNFKEQ. The chain's CDR3 is CASSPQIWASGDEQYF. The CDR3 region has the DNA TGTGCCAGCAGCCCCCAAATATGGGCTTCTGGGGACGAGCAGTACTTC.

This chain connects TRBV5-6 to TRBJ2-5; 7 bases map to TRBD1. The CDR3 length is 15 residues. Germline assignment: CDR1 SGHDT and CDR2 YYEEEE. Trimming took 0 bases from V and 5 from J; bases not matched to a gene: 7. The CDR3 region is CASSLVAGGRETQYF. CDR3 DNA: TGTGCCAGCAGCTTGGTGGCAGGGGGAAGGGAGACCCAGTACTTC.